What follows are 9 T cell receptor beta chains derived from one specimen sequenced in a study of T cells in Graves' hyperthyroidism and ophthalmopathy. There were TCR beta CDR3 regions amplified from RNA transcripts. The primer set for the first-round RT-PCR of the TCR CDR3 was HTBI. MiXCR, applied by TCRdb to the multiplex PCR reads, yields one record per CDR3 protein. The data hold around 190,000 distinct CDR3 sequences, with about 18% observed a single time. The sequenced sample consisted of blood. These receptors were taken from a woman in her fifties or sixties with Graves' hyperthyroidism.

This clonotype was counted many times. The genes are TRBV7-9 and TRBJ2-5; D is unresolved. The CDR3 consists of 12 residues. Germline loops: CDR1 SEHNR, CDR2 FQNEAQ (reference sequence). Trimming removed 1 base from V and 1 base from J, with 1 base in between. CDR3 nucleotide sequence: TGTGCCAGCAGCTTAGTCCAAGAGACCCAGTACTTC. Its protein is CASSLVQETQYF.

This clonotype appeared a few times. The chain has TRBV4-1 and TRBJ2-2; 7 bases match TRBD1. Germline CDR1 MGHRA, CDR2 YSYEKL. With V trimmed by 4 bases and J by 4 bases, 9 bases remained unmatched. CDR3 size: 16 residues. The CDR3 protein is CASSPVGAGGTGELFF. The CDR3 bases are TGCGCCAGCAGCCCCGTTGGAGCAGGGGGCACCGGGGAGCTGTTTTTT.

This clonotype was seen ten or more times. V is TRBV3-1 and J is TRBJ1-2; tentative D call: TRBD1 (5 bases). The length of the CDR3 is 14 residues. CDR1 and CDR2 from the germline V gene are LGHDT and YNNKEL (reference sequence). V was pared by 2 bases and J by 5 bases, with 12 bases between. The CDR3 sequence: CASSQQGGPYGYTF. The CDR3 DNA reads as TGTGCCAGCAGCCAACAGGGAGGCCCTTATGGCTACACCTTC.

This clonotype was detected many times. The CDR3 nucleotides read TGCGCCAGCAGCTTGGATGGACAAAACACCGGGGAGCTGTTTTTT. It encodes CASSLDGQNTGELFF. The J gene is TRBJ2-2, the V gene TRBV5-1, with D possibly matching TRBD1 (5 bases). The CDR3 contains 15 residues. Germline V gives CDR1 SGHRS, CDR2 YFSETQ. Deletions cut 0 bases from V and 2 bases from J, with 8 bases between.

In its sample, this clonotype was seen many times. As DNA, the CDR3 is TGTGCCAGCAGTTCGGGCAAGAGCTCCTACGAGCAGTACTTC. Amino acids: CASSSGKSSYEQYF. This chain uses TRBV27 with TRBJ2-7; D gene uncertain. The CDR3 sequence is 14 residues long. From germline, CDR1 is MNHEY and CDR2 SMNVEV (reference sequence). The V and J ends lost 4 bases and 0 bases respectively, with 10 bases between them.

Ten or more counts support this clonotype. This CDR3 reads CAISEGGRAGIQYF. CDR3 nucleotides: TGTGCCATCAGTGAGGGTGGCAGGGCGGGCATTCAGTACTTC. The V and J genes are TRBV10-3 and TRBJ2-4; the D call may be TRBD1 or TRBD2 (5 bases each). The CDR3 length is 14 residues. Germline assignment: CDR1 ENHRY and CDR2 SYGVKD. V gave up 2 bases and J gave up 9 bases, with 14 bases separating them.

This chain connects TRBV29-1 to TRBJ1-1; 11 nucleotides match TRBD1. Germline V gives CDR1 SQVTM, CDR2 ANQGSEA. This CDR3 is built from 14 residues. V dropped 8 bases and J dropped 6; count of bases not matched to a gene: 11. CDR3 coding DNA: TGCAGCACGGGGGTCGGGACAGGGGGTTCTGAAGCTTTCTTT. Amino acid sequence: CSTGVGTGGSEAFF.

Remarks on this clonotype: Since the CDR3 does not end with the conserved phenylalanine or tryptophan, this likely comes from a read error. The genes are TRBV28 and TRBJ2-1; no firm D call. With 6 bases removed from V and 4 bases from J, the gap between germline ends came to 19 bases. Germline CDR1 is MDHEN and CDR2 is SYDVKM. The CDR3 has 16 amino acids. The CDR3 bases are TGTGCCAGCAGCGCCCCCTTTAGCTCTCAGTACAATGAGCAGTTCTGC. This codes for CASSAPFSSQYNEQFC.

This clonotype was counted ten times or more. The chain has TRBV28 and TRBJ2-3; 9 nucleotides line up with TRBD1. The germline V gene has CDR1 MDHEN and CDR2 SYDVKM. The CDR3 is 16 amino acids. V shed 6 bases, J shed 2 bases, and the junction held 9 bases outside the gene matches. CDR3 nucleotide sequence: TGTGCCAGCAGGGCCGGGACAGGGTATCTCACAGATACGCAGTATTTT. It yields the protein CASRAGTGYLTDTQYF.